This TCR beta chain was identified during a study of blood T cell repertoires in COVID-19. Study at large: Whether acute or convalescent, the COVID-19 samples came from the United States, Italy and Spain. Sources were T cells, B-cell-depleted T cells, or PBMCs; the material itself was cDNA or gDNA.

Authors' processing steps: The assay estimated nucleated cells by amplifying reference gene primers. Assay used: immunoSEQ multiplex PCR; TCRdb lists only in-frame clones, some missing. The V and J calls and clone size are taken from that table; D and trimming were inferred from the DNA. The sample holds 110,000 or so clones, 80% to 90% seen once. This clone was seen a single time. The TCR sequence derives from a human donor in a cohort sampled during active COVID-19. The specimen sequenced was peripheral blood.

This chain's CDR3 is CASSTRTGGVYEQYF. The CDR3 DNA reads TGTGCCAGCAGCACTCGTACAGGGGGAGTATACGAGCAGTACTTC. This chain links TRBV7-9 with TRBJ2-7, with TRBD1 matching 8 bases. CDR1 and CDR2 from the germline V gene are SEHNR and FQNEAQ (reference sequence). Trimming took 5 bases from V and 4 from J; bases not matched to a gene: 10. The CDR3 sequence is 15 residues long.